Listed here are 13 T cell receptor delta chains from one sample, sequenced in a study of gammadelta T cells in human blood. TCRdb re-analyzed the RT-PCR reads via CATT. The sample lists more than 750 delta-chain clones; around half were seen once. Material: Vgamma9Vdelta2 gamma-delta T cells from cord blood. All receptors derive from a newborn.

Of note for this clone: A far larger clone is a single base away, which makes a read error likely. The J gene is TRDJ1, the V gene TRDV2; 10 bases line up with TRDD3. Looked up from germline, CDR1 is GEAIGNYY and CDR2 is EKD. V dropped 0 bases and J dropped 2; count of bases not matched to a gene: 29. This CDR3 is 24 amino acids long. The CDR3 loop is CACDTESWGILWWAKDKNTDKLIF. CDR3 in DNA: TGTGCCTGTGACACCGAATCGTGGGGGATACTATGGTGGGCAAAAGACAAGAATACCGATAAACTCATCTTT.

A word on this clone: A far larger clone is off by one base, so a read error is likely. This rearrangement joins TRDV2 to TRDJ3; D remains ambiguous. V was cut by 0 bases and J by 2 bases, with 10 bases left in between. There are 17 residues in the CDR3. In germline, CDR1 is GEAIGNYY, CDR2 EKD. The CDR3 reads CACDTGVGPWDTRQMFF. In DNA form, the CDR3 reads TGTGCCTGTGACACCGGAGTGGGACCCTGGGACACCCGACAGATGTTTTTC.

This clone is categorized as large. The chain carries TRDV2 and TRDJ3; the match to TRDD3 covers 7 bases. This CDR3 is built from 16 residues. V shed 3 bases and J 2 bases; nucleotides not matched to a gene: 3. In germline, CDR1 is GEAIGNYY, CDR2 EKD. In DNA form, the CDR3 reads TGTGCCTGTGACTGGGGGAGTGCCTGGGACACCCGACAGATGTTTTTC. This translates into CACDWGSAWDTRQMFF.

This clone was counted only a few times. With a far larger clone one base away, a read error is the likely cause. The V gene is TRDV2, the J gene TRDJ1, with 10 bases that match TRDD3. The CDR3 runs 24 residues. Germline-derived CDR1 and CDR2 are GEAIGNYY and EKD. DNA for the CDR3: TGTGCCTGGGACACCGAATCGTGGGGGATACTATGGCGGGCAAAAGACAAGAATACCGATAAACTCATCTTT. It yields the protein CAWDTESWGILWRAKDKNTDKLIF.

In the case of this clone: Translating this DNA gives a protein that differs at residue 8 from the TCRdb one, which belongs to a much larger clone; a read error is likely, and the protein shown is this translation. The J gene is TRDJ2, the V gene TRDV2; 7 nucleotides line up with TRDD3. Germline V gene data show CDR1 as GEAIGNYY and CDR2 as EKD. This CDR3 region has 14 residues. The V gene end was trimmed by 2 bases and the J gene end by 5 bases; junction bases not matched to a gene: 4. CDR3 in amino acids: CACDKLGVTAQLFF. For the CDR3, the DNA is TGTGCCTGTGACAAGCTGGGGGTTACAGCACAACTCTTCTTT.

This clone was seen a few times. This probably arose from a read error, given a far larger clone one base away. The V and J genes are TRDV2 and TRDJ3; TRDD3 matches at 8 bases. Trimming took 3 bases from V and 2 from J; bases not matched to a gene: 2. The CDR3 sequence is 16 residues long. CDR1 is GEAIGNYY and CDR2 is EKD in the germline V gene. For the CDR3, the DNA is TGTGCCTGTGACGTACTGGGGGCCTGGGACACCCGACAGATGTTTTTC. Translating gives CACDVLGAWDTRQMFF.

In regard to this clone: A far bigger clonotype differs at one base, so this is likely a read error. V gene TRDV2 combines with J gene TRDJ2; D is possibly TRDD3 (6 bases). Germline loops: CDR1 GEAIGNYY, CDR2 EKD. The CDR3 covers 22 residues. V dropped 3 bases and J dropped 4 bases, with 35 bases sitting between them. The CDR3 region is CACDPRLIDRGTPSTRTAQLFF. The CDR3 nucleotides are TGTGCCTGTGACCCCCGTCTAATAGACCGGGGGACCCCGTCGACGCGGACAGCACAACTCTTCTTT.

By share of the sample, this clone is large (0.1 to 1%). At the DNA level, this CDR3 is encoded by other sequences in the same sample as well. The chain combines TRDV2 with TRDJ3, with 13 bases aligning to TRDD3. There are 19 residues in the CDR3. In germline, CDR1 is GEAIGNYY, CDR2 EKD. Losses at the gene ends were 2 bases for V and 3 bases for J; bases not matched to a gene: 6. CDR3 sequence reads: CACDKVTGGYGWDTRQMFF. The CDR3 DNA is TGTGCCTGTGACAAGGTTACTGGGGGATACGGCTGGGACACCCGACAGATGTTTTTC.

Concerning this clone: A far larger clone is just one base off, so this is likely a read error. The J gene is TRDJ1, the V gene TRDV2, with TRDD3 matching 8 bases. The CDR3 loop spans 16 amino acids. The trim removed 5 bases at V and 4 bases at J, leaving 14 bases unmatched. Looked up from germline, CDR1 is GEAIGNYY and CDR2 is EKD. CDR3 amino acids: CACASSYWGPHDKLIF. CDR3 nucleotide sequence: TGTGCCTGTGCCAGTTCTTACTGGGGGCCCCACGATAAACTCATCTTT.

Regarding this clone: A read error likely explains this, since a far larger clone differs by one base. V and J are TRDV2 and TRDJ1; no clear D. V lost 1 base to trimming and J lost 7 bases, with 9 bases between them. The CDR3 has 12 residues. Germline assignment: CDR1 GEAIGNYY and CDR2 EKD. The CDR3 loop reads CACDTATSKLIF. The CDR3 DNA follows: TGTGCCTGTGACACTGCGACCAGTAAACTCATCTTT.

On this clone: A far larger clone lies a single base away; this is likely a read error. This chain joins TRDV2 and TRDJ3, with D possibly matching TRDD3 (6 bases). The length of the CDR3 is 20 residues. In germline, CDR1 is GEAIGNYY, CDR2 EKD. Written as DNA, the CDR3 is TGTGCCTGTGACACCGTCCGGGGGAACGTTGGCTCCTGGGACAACCGACAGATGTTTTTC. Amino acids: CACDTVRGNVGSWDNRQMFF.

This clone was recorded once. This likely reflects a read error, since a far larger clone is one base away. This CDR3 is also generated by other DNA sequences in the sample. The chain combines TRDV2 with TRDJ1, with D perhaps TRDD3 (5 bases). Looked up from germline, CDR1 is GEAIGNYY and CDR2 is EKD. Deletions cut 7 bases from V and 0 bases from J, with 23 bases between. The CDR3 spans 17 residues. CDR3 sequence: CACDRKGSGGYTDKLIF. In nucleotides, the CDR3 is TGTGCCTGCGACCGAAAGGGTTCAGGGGGGTACACCGATAAACTCATCTTT.

This clone is large in the sample. This rearrangement joins TRDV2 to TRDJ1; TRDD3 agrees at 7 bases. The CDR3 spans 13 residues. The V and J ends lost 3 bases and 1 base, in that order; junction bases with no gene match: 1. Germline V lookup: CDR1 GEAIGNYY, CDR2 EKD. This CDR3 reads CACDGGITDKLIF. CDR3 coding DNA: TGTGCCTGTGACGGGGGGATCACCGATAAACTCATCTTT.